This T cell receptor beta chain stems from a study of molecular identifiers for immune sequencing clone quantification. Germline CDR1 is SGHRS and CDR2 is YFSETQ. The CDR3 sequence is 15 residues long. The V gene lost 5 bases and the J gene lost 0 bases, with 13 bases spanning the gap. This clonotype came up many times. TCRdb fed the PCR reads into MiXCR, producing one record per CDR3 protein. The profile covers 40,000 to 50,000 distinct CDR3 sequences, with approximately 21% appearing a single time and about 1.2% taken by the ten largest. The TCR sequence derives from a human donor in good health. Some libraries in this study had Jurkat cell RNA spiked in. This chain joins TRBV5-1 and TRBJ2-3; maybe TRBD2 (6 bases). Material: naive CD8+ T cells from blood, with Jurkat cell RNA spiked in. The subset denotes: FACS-sorted CD8+CD4-CCR7+CD45RA+ naive T cells. CDR3 sequence reads: CASRHEGTSTDTQYF. The CDR3, as DNA: TGCGCCAGCAGGCATGAGGGGACTAGCACAGATACGCAGTATTTT.